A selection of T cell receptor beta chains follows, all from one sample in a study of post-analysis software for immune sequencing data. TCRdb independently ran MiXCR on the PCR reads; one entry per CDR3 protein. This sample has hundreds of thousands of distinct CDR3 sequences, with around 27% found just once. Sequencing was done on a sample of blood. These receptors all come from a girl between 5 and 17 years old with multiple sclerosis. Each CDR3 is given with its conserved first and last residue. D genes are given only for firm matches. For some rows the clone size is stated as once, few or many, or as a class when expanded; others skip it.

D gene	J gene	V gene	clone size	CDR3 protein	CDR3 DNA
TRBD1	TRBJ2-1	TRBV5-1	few	CASSLGQGEVLVQFF	TGCGCCAGCAGCTTGGGACAGGGGGAAGTGTTAGTGCAGTTCTTC
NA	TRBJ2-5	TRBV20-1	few	CSARGSIPGETQYF	TGCAGTGCTAGAGGTAGCATCCCGGGGGAGACCCAGTACTTC
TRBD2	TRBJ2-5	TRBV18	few	CASSRTRGVKKETQYF	TGTGCCAGCTCACGGACGCGGGGGGTGAAAAAAGAGACCCAGTACTTC
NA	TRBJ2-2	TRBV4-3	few	CASSQGRTDTGELFF	TGCGCCAGCAGCCAGGGGAGGACTGACACCGGGGAGCTGTTTTTT
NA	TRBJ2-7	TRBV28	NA	CASSPQQGVYEQYF	TGTGCCAGCAGCCCCCAGCAGGGCGTCTACGAGCAGTACTTC
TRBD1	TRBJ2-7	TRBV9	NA	CASSVDGTGFHEQYF	TGTGCCAGCAGCGTAGACGGGACAGGATTCCACGAGCAGTACTTC
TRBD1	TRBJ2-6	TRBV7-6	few	CASSSGMGQRVSGANVLTF	TGTGCCAGCAGCTCAGGGATGGGACAGAGAGTCTCTGGGGCCAACGTCCTGACTTTC
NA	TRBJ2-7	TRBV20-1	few	CSARGSDRFYEQYF	TGCAGTGCCCGAGGTTCGGACAGATTCTACGAGCAGTACTTC
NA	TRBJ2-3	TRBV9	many	CASSVPFADTQYF	TGTGCCAGCAGCGTACCCTTCGCAGATACGCAGTATTTT
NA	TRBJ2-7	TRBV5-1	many	CASSLGVVGLYEQYF	TGCGCCAGCAGCCTGGGCGTCGTGGGCCTCTACGAGCAGTACTTC
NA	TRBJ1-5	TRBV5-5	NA	CASSDRFNQPQHF	TGTGCCAGTTCGGACAGATTCAATCAGCCCCAGCATTTT
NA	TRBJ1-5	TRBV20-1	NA	CSARGMGEQPQHF	TGCAGTGCTAGGGGGATGGGTGAACAGCCCCAGCATTTT
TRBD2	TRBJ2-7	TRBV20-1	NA	CSARDYLAGGEQYF	TGCAGTGCTAGAGATTACCTAGCGGGGGGCGAGCAGTACTTC
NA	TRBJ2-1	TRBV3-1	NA	CASSQTRDNEQFF	TGTGCCAGCAGCCAAACCCGGGACAATGAGCAGTTCTTC
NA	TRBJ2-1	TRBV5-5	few	CASSYRQAPLDEQFF	TGTGCCAGCAGCTACCGACAGGCGCCTTTGGATGAGCAGTTCTTC
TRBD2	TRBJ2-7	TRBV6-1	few	CASRHSGSITYEQYF	TGTGCCAGCAGACATAGCGGGAGTATCACCTACGAGCAGTACTTC
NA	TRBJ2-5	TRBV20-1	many	CSARKTGTLGKTQYF	TGCAGTGCTCGAAAAACCGGGACTCTTGGGAAGACCCAGTACTTC
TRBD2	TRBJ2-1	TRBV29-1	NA	CSVETWEGPYNEQFF	TGCAGCGTTGAAACGTGGGAGGGTCCCTACAATGAGCAGTTCTTC
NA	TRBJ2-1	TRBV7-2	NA	CASSFELRGEQFF	TGTGCCAGCAGCTTCGAATTAAGGGGTGAGCAGTTCTTC
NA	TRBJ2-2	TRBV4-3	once	CASSQGKLAGALRGELFF	TGCGCCAGCAGCCAGGGGAAACTAGCCGGAGCCCTAAGAGGGGAGCTGTTTTTT
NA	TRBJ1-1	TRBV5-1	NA	CASTKGRENTEAFF	TGCGCCAGTACAAAGGGCAGGGAGAACACTGAAGCTTTCTTT
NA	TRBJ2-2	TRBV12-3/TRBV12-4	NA	CASSLVAGLANTGELFF	TGTGCCAGCAGTTTAGTTGCGGGACTGGCGAACACCGGGGAGCTGTTTTTT
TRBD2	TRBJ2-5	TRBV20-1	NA	CSARLAGAAQTQYF	TGCAGTGCTAGACTAGCGGGGGCCGCCCAGACCCAGTACTTC
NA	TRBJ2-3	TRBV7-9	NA	CASSPLGGSGDTQYF	TGTGCCAGCAGCCCCCTGGGAGGCTCGGGGGATACGCAGTATTTT